These 28 T cell receptor beta chains were all obtained from the same sample, sequenced in a study of identical twins. TCRdb recomputed calls from the 5' RACE reads with MiXCR, one row per CDR3 protein. The sample lists 200,000 to 250,000 distinct CDR3 sequences, 5.5% to 7.5% seen once, with just over 14% in the top ten. These same data were also listed under a study on T cells expressing NK-cell markers.

Sequencing used CD8+ T cells sorted from blood. The receptors stem from a woman under 30 in good health.

In its sample, this clonotype was seen a few times. The rearrangement joins TRBV29-1 to TRBJ2-7, with D perhaps TRBD1 (6 bases). Germline CDR1 is SQVTM and CDR2 is ANQGSEA. V lost 6 bases and J 2 bases, leaving 14 bases between the germline ends. The length of the CDR3 is 13 residues. The DNA of the CDR3 is TGCAGCGTCCTTTGGACAGACACCTACGAGCAGTACTTC. Translated: CSVLWTDTYEQYF.

The chain links TRBV20-1 to TRBJ2-6; perhaps TRBD1 as D (6 bases). This CDR3 is built from 16 residues. V dropped 6 bases and J dropped 0 bases, with 15 bases sitting between them. Per the germline V gene, CDR1 is DFQATT and CDR2 is SNEGSKA (reference sequence). The CDR3 sequence is CSAFTGTYSGANVLTF. CDR3 DNA sequence: TGCAGTGCATTCACAGGGACCTACTCTGGGGCCAACGTCCTGACTTTC.

V usage is TRBV9 and J usage is TRBJ2-1; no definite D call. CDR1 and CDR2 from the germline V gene are SGDLS and YYNGEE. The length of the CDR3 is 15 residues. V was trimmed by 4 bases and J by 7 bases, leaving 18 bases between them. The CDR3 loop is CASSRGSIPSNEQFF. DNA of the CDR3: TGTGCCAGCAGCCGTGGGTCCATACCCTCTAATGAGCAGTTCTTC.

This chain uses TRBV6-5 with TRBJ2-7; D tentatively reads TRBD1 or TRBD2 (5 bases each). The CDR3 runs 15 residues. Trimming pared 2 bases from V and 4 bases from J, leaving 15 bases between. Looked up from germline, CDR1 is MNHEY and CDR2 is SVGAGI. Written as DNA, the CDR3 is TGTGCCAGCAGTTACAGGGTGGGCAGGGAGTACGAGCAGTACTTC. Its protein is CASSYRVGREYEQYF.

This clonotype was observed at least ten times. The rearrangement uses TRBV7-9 and TRBJ2-7; D unresolved. Trimming removed 5 bases from V and 4 bases from J, with 12 bases in between. Germline values: CDR1 SEHNR, CDR2 FQNEAQ (reference sequence). This CDR3 region has 13 residues. The CDR3 DNA reads TGTGCCAGCAGCCCAGATGGAGATTACGAGCAGTACTTC. This codes for CASSPDGDYEQYF.

This clonotype has at least ten counts. The genes are TRBV20-1 and TRBJ2-2; 13 bases map to TRBD2. The CDR3 runs 15 residues. V was clipped by 6 bases and J by 3 bases; unmatched bases: 4. CDR1 and CDR2 (germline): DFQATT, SNEGSKA (reference sequence). CDR3 loop: CSAVGTSGDTGELFF. CDR3 coding DNA: TGCAGTGCCGTAGGGACTAGCGGGGACACCGGGGAGCTGTTTTTT.

The chain recombines TRBV9 with TRBJ2-1; D is undetermined. Trimming took 0 bases from V and 1 from J, leaving 8 bases between them. The CDR3 is made up of 15 amino acids. Looked up from germline, CDR1 is SGDLS and CDR2 is YYNGEE. CDR3 in amino acids: CASSVERLSYNEQFF. In nucleotides, the CDR3 is TGTGCCAGCAGCGTAGAGAGGTTGTCCTACAATGAGCAGTTCTTC.

This clonotype was recorded many times. This chain uses TRBV7-8 with TRBJ2-7; D remains ambiguous. CDR1 and CDR2 (germline): SGHVS, FQNEAQ. V lost 0 bases to trimming and J lost 4 bases, with 10 bases between them. This CDR3 comprises 14 residues. The CDR3 sequence is CASSLAASRYEQYF. The CDR3 coding sequence is TGTGCCAGCAGCTTAGCGGCCTCGCGGTACGAGCAGTACTTC.

This chain uses TRBV4-1 with TRBJ2-5, with D possibly TRBD1 on 6 matching bases. Per the germline V gene, CDR1 is MGHRA and CDR2 is YSYEKL. V was clipped by 3 bases and J by 3 bases, with 14 bases between them. The CDR3 is 15 amino acids. This CDR3 reads CASSHPWQGKETQYF. CDR3 in DNA: TGCGCCAGCAGCCACCCCTGGCAGGGGAAAGAGACCCAGTACTTC.

This clonotype was counted between two and nine times. This chain uses TRBV9 with TRBJ2-3, with D perhaps being TRBD1 or TRBD2 (5 bases each). Trimming cost V 0 bases and J 0 bases, with 14 bases left between them. The V gene's germline CDR1 is SGDLS and CDR2 YYNGEE. The CDR3 spans 17 residues. The CDR3 protein is CASSVELGGSSTDTQYF. For the CDR3, the DNA is TGTGCCAGCAGCGTAGAGCTTGGGGGTTCTAGCACAGATACGCAGTATTTT.

There are a few counts of this clonotype. The V call is TRBV9, the J call TRBJ2-3; the match to TRBD2 covers 8 bases. J gave up 4 bases and V 3 bases, and 7 bases lay outside the gene matches. CDR1 SGDLS and CDR2 YYNGEE come from the germline V gene. CDR3 length: 15 residues. Here the CDR3 DNA reads TGTGCCAGCAGCGCGACGGGGGGGTTCGCAGATACGCAGTATTTT. Its translation: CASSATGGFADTQYF.

This clonotype was recorded many times. The J gene is TRBJ1-2, the V gene TRBV12-3 or TRBV12-4; 8 nucleotides agree with TRBD1. The CDR3 extends over 12 amino acids. The V segment lost 3 bases and the J segment 8 bases; nucleotides outside the gene matches: 2. The CDR3, as DNA: TGTGCCAGCAGTTTGACAGGGGTCGGCTACACCTTC. Residues: CASSLTGVGYTF.

This clonotype was observed a few times. This rearrangement joins TRBV28 to TRBJ1-5; weak D call: TRBD1 (5 bases). Deletions cut 7 bases from V and 3 bases from J, with 10 bases between. CDR1 and CDR2 from the germline V gene are MDHEN and SYDVKM. The CDR3 totals 13 residues. The CDR3 bases are TGTGCCAGCATCCCCGGGGCCAATCAGCCCCAGCATTTT. Protein sequence: CASIPGANQPQHF.

The J gene is TRBJ2-7, the V gene TRBV4-3; 7 nucleotides match TRBD2. With 0 bases clipped from V and 2 bases from J, the junction kept 4 bases outside the gene matches. CDR3 size: 15 residues. The V gene's germline CDR1 is LGHNA and CDR2 YSLEER. CDR3 in DNA: TGCGCCAGCAGCCAAGAAACTAGCGCTGCCTACGAGCAGTACTTC. It encodes CASSQETSAAYEQYF.

This rearrangement joins TRBV5-4 to TRBJ2-7; D call uncertain. V was clipped by 0 bases and J by 2 bases, with 9 bases between them. The CDR3 is 14 amino acids. Per the germline V gene, CDR1 is SGHNT and CDR2 is YYREEE (reference sequence). The CDR3 DNA sequence: TGTGCCAGCAGCTTGGGAGACCTGGCCTACGAGCAGTACTTC. Its protein is CASSLGDLAYEQYF.

The chain carries TRBV5-4 and TRBJ1-6, with D possibly TRBD1 on 5 matching bases. The germline CDR1 and CDR2 sequences are SGHNT and YYREEE (reference sequence). This CDR3 region has 15 residues. The CDR3 DNA follows: TGTGCTGGCAGGGACTCCCCCTCCTATAATTCACCCCTCCACTTT. Its translation: CAGRDSPSYNSPLHF.

Many counts were recorded for this clonotype. This sequence joins TRBV7-3 and TRBJ2-2, with 9 bases fitting TRBD1. Germline V gene lookup returns CDR1 SGHTA and CDR2 FQGTGA. The V gene end was trimmed by 4 bases and the J gene end by 5 bases; junction bases not matched to a gene: 2. The CDR3 is made up of 14 amino acids. The CDR3 region is CASSWGQGTGELFF. CDR3 DNA sequence: TGTGCCAGCAGCTGGGGACAGGGAACCGGGGAGCTGTTTTTT.

Ten or more counts support this clonotype. One junction end does not reproduce the germline sequence, and a read error may be involved. V gene TRBV2 combines with J gene TRBJ2-5; 10 bases fit TRBD2. There are 14 residues in the CDR3. Germline CDR1 reads SNHLY; CDR2 reads FYNNEI. The CDR3 coding sequence is TGTGCCAGCAGGGAAGCGGGGGGGGAAGAGACCCAGTACTTC. This translates into CASREAGGEETQYF.

This clonotype appeared a few times. The genes are TRBV5-1 and TRBJ1-1; no reliable D call. V shed 0 bases and J shed 2 bases, with 5 bases lying between them. The length of the CDR3 is 13 residues. Germline lookup yields CDR1 SGHRS and CDR2 YFSETQ. The CDR3 DNA follows: TGCGCCAGCAGCTTGGCTATTAACACTGAAGCTTTCTTT. Protein: CASSLAINTEAFF. The complete variable domain, with remaining parts taken from reference TRBV5-1 and TRBJ1-1, reads KAGVTQTPRYLIKTRGQQVTLSCSPISGHRSVSWYQQTPGQGLQFLFEYFSETQRNKGNFPGRFSGRQFSNSRSEMNVSTLELGDSALYLCASSLAINTEAFFGQGTRLTVV.

This clonotype was seen more than once but under ten times. This chain connects TRBV7-2 to TRBJ2-6; D gene uncertain. The V end lost 5 bases, the J end lost 0 bases, and 8 bases lay between the germline ends. Germline lookup yields CDR1 SGHTA and CDR2 FQGNSA. CDR3 size: 15 residues. The CDR3 DNA reads TGTGCCAGCAGCATGAAGTACTCTGGGGCCAACGTCCTGACTTTC. Translated: CASSMKYSGANVLTF.

This clonotype has just a few counts. The rearrangement uses TRBV7-9 and TRBJ1-2; 12 nucleotides align to TRBD1. The V gene end was trimmed by 5 bases and the J gene end by 8 bases; junction bases not matched to a gene: 3. The CDR3 is 13 residues long. Per germline, CDR1 SEHNR and CDR2 FQNEAQ (reference sequence). CDR3 residues: CASSQGQGAGYTF. In nucleotides, the CDR3 is TGTGCCAGCAGCCAGGGACAGGGGGCCGGCTACACCTTC.

The CDR3 reads CASSPFKVILRYEQYF. Written as DNA, the CDR3 is TGTGCCAGCAGCCCGTTTAAAGTGATATTGAGATACGAGCAGTACTTC. The V call is TRBV11-2, the J call TRBJ2-7; no firm D call. Trimming stripped 5 bases from V and 4 bases from J, with 21 bases between. Germline CDR1 is SGHAT and CDR2 is FQNNGV. The CDR3 sequence is 16 residues long.

This clonotype was observed a handful of times. The chain carries TRBV29-1 and TRBJ2-1; tentatively, D is TRBD1 (5 bases). This CDR3 is built from 11 residues. Between the trimmed V and J ends, which lost 8 bases and 7 bases, there was a span of 12 bases. Germline values: CDR1 SQVTM, CDR2 ANQGSEA. This chain's CDR3 is CSQGVGNEQFF. DNA of the CDR3: TGCAGCCAAGGGGTGGGGAATGAGCAGTTCTTC.

This clonotype has just a few counts. V and J are TRBV14 and TRBJ2-2, with D perhaps matching TRBD1 or TRBD2 (5 bases each). V was clipped by 0 bases and J by 4 bases, with 12 bases between them. This CDR3 has 16 residues. Germline V gene sequence: CDR1 SGHDN, CDR2 FVKESK. The CDR3 loop is CASSQEIGTSTGELFF. The CDR3 coding sequence is TGTGCCAGCAGCCAAGAGATAGGGACCAGCACCGGGGAGCTGTTTTTT. Filled out from reference TRBV14 and TRBJ2-2, the complete variable domain reads EAGVTQFPSHSVIEKGQTVTLRCDPISGHDNLYWYRRVMGKEIKFLLHFVKESKQDESGMPNNRFLAERTGGTYSTLKVQPAELEDSGVYFCASSQEIGTSTGELFFGEGSRLTVL.

The V call is TRBV7-6, the J call TRBJ2-7; 8 bases are a match to TRBD1. CDR3 size: 15 residues. V shed 1 base and J 4 bases; nucleotides not matched to a gene: 6. Germline V gives CDR1 SGHVS, CDR2 FNYEAQ. DNA for the CDR3: TGTGCCAGCAGCTTAGGGCGGACAGGGAGATACGAGCAGTACTTC. As protein: CASSLGRTGRYEQYF.

V usage is TRBV6-1 and J usage is TRBJ2-1; 7 nucleotides agree with TRBD2. The CDR3 has 14 residues. Germline V CDR1 and CDR2: MNHNS, SASEGT. The V segment lost 5 bases and the J segment 2 bases; nucleotides outside the gene matches: 3. The CDR3 here is CASSRGEPYNEQFF. CDR3 coding DNA: TGTGCCAGCAGTCGGGGGGAACCCTACAATGAGCAGTTCTTC.

This clonotype was picked up many times. This sequence joins TRBV20-1 and TRBJ2-4, with D perhaps matching TRBD2 (5 bases). Germline V gives CDR1 DFQATT, CDR2 SNEGSKA (reference sequence). Between the trimmed V and J ends, which lost 7 bases and 4 bases, there was a span of 17 bases. CDR3 size: 14 residues. The CDR3 reads CSVPRDSPKNIQYF. CDR3 sequence (DNA): TGCAGTGTTCCACGGGATTCGCCGAAAAACATTCAGTACTTC.

This clonotype was picked up a small number of times. The chain combines TRBV12-3 or TRBV12-4 with TRBJ1-5, with D perhaps TRBD1 (5 bases). With 2 bases removed from V and 3 bases from J, the gap between germline ends came to 8 bases. There are 14 residues in the CDR3. As DNA, the CDR3 is TGTGCCAGCAGTTTACGACAGCCCAATCAGCCCCAGCATTTT. It is translated as CASSLRQPNQPQHF.